This T cell receptor beta chain was documented in a study of blood T cell repertoires in COVID-19. Participant age was about 18 to 100 years, and participants resided in 25 or so US areas. Participants' reported clinical history set cohort assignment. Profiled with immunoSEQ multiplex PCR; TCRdb holds only in-frame clones, not every one. This table has hundreds of thousands of clones, 80% to 90% appearing once. Germline V CDR1 and CDR2: SGHDT, YYEEEE. The CDR3 consists of 13 residues. V gave up 1 base and J gave up 5 bases, with 10 bases separating them. Sequenced sample: PBMCs or T cells enriched from blood (not recorded which). The chain employs TRBV5-6 and TRBJ2-7; D perhaps matches TRBD1 (5 bases). The clonotype was recovered from a man under 40 who had recovered from COVID-19. The chain's CDR3 is CASSLMGPHEQYF. DNA for the CDR3: TGTGCCAGCAGCTTGATGGGGCCCCACGAGCAGTACTTC.